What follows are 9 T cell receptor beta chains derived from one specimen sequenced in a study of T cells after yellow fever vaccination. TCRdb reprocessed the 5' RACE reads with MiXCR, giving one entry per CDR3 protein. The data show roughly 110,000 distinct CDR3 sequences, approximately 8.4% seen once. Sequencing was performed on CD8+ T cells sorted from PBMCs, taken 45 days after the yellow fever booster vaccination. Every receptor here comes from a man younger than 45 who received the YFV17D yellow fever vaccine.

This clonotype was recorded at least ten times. The CDR3 coding sequence is TGTGCCAGCAGCCTTCTCCTTCGGGATTCCTACGAGCAGTACTTC. Translation: CASSLLLRDSYEQYF. The chain combines TRBV6-1 with TRBJ2-7; perhaps TRBD2 as D (5 bases). In germline, CDR1 is MNHNS, CDR2 SASEGT. This CDR3 comprises 15 residues. V lost 6 bases and J 1 base, leaving 16 bases between the germline ends.

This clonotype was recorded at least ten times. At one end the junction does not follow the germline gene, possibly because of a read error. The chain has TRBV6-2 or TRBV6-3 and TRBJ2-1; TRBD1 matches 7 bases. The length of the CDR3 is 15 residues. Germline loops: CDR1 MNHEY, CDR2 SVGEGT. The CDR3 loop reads CASSYFEGAKNEQFF. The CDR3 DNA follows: TGTGCCAGCAGCTACTTCGAGGGGGCTAAAAATGAGCAGTTCTTC.

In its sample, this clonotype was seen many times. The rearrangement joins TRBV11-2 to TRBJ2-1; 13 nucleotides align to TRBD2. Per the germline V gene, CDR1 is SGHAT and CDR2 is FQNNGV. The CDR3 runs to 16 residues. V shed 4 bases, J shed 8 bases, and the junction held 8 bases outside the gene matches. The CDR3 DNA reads TGTGCCAGCAGCTCAGTGACTAGCGGGGGGCCCGATGAGCAGTTCTTC. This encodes CASSSVTSGGPDEQFF.

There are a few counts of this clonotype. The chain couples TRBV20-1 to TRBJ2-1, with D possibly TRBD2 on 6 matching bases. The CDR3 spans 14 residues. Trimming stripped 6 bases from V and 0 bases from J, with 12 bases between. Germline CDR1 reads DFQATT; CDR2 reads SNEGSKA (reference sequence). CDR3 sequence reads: CSARGLDSYNEQFF. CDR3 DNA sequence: TGCAGTGCGAGGGGACTGGACTCCTACAATGAGCAGTTCTTC.

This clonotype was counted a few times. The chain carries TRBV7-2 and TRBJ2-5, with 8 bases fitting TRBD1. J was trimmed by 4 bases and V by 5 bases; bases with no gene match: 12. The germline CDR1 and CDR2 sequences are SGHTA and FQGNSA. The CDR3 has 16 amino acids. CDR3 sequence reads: CASSPPTGAVGETQYF. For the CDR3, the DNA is TGTGCCAGCAGCCCGCCGACAGGGGCGGTTGGAGAGACCCAGTACTTC.

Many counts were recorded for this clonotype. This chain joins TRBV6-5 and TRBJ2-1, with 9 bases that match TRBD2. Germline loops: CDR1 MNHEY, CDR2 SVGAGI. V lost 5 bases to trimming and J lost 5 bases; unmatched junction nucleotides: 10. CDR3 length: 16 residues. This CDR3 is CASSHGTSRPNNEQFF. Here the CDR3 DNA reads TGTGCCAGCAGTCATGGGACTAGCCGACCCAACAATGAGCAGTTCTTC.

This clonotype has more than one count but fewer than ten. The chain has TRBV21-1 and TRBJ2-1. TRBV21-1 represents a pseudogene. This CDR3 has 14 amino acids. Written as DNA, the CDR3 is TGTGCCAGCCCTTTTTATGGGTTGGGCAATGAGCAGTTCTTC. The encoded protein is CASPFYGLGNEQFF.

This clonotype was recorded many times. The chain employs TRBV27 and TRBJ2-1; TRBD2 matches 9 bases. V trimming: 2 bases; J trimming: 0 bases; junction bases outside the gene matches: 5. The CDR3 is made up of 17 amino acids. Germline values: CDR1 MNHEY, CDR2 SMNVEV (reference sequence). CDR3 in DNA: TGTGCCAGCAGTTTAAGTAGCGGGAGTTACTCCTACAATGAGCAGTTCTTC. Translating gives CASSLSSGSYSYNEQFF.

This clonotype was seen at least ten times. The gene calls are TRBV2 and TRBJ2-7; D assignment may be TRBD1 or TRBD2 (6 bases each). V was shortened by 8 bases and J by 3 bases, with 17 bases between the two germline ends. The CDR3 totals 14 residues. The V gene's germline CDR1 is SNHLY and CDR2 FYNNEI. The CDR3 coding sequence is TGTGCCAGCCGCGGGACATTCCTCTACTACGAGCAGTACTTC. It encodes CASRGTFLYYEQYF. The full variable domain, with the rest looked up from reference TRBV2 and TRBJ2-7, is EPEVTQTPSHQVTQMGQEVILRCVPISNHLYFYWYRQILGQKVEFLVSFYNNEISEKSEIFDDQFSVERPDGSNFTLKIRSTKLEDSAMYFCASRGTFLYYEQYFGPGTRLTVT.